Below are 5 T cell receptor beta chains sequenced from a single sample in a study of PD-1 blockade in classical Hodgkin lymphoma. Brentuximab vedotin exposure varied, and every patient relapsed after autologous stem cell transplantation. Clones were sequenced by immunoSEQ multiplex PCR, and TCRdb holds only the in-frame ones, with some missing. The sample contains some 93,000 clones, roughly nine tenths of which appear only once. The material was peripheral blood mononuclear cells (PBMCs), obtained before the second cycle of nivolumab. The origin of the receptors is a human donor with classical Hodgkin lymphoma.

This chain links TRBV9 with TRBJ2-7; TRBD2 aligns across 14 bases. V dropped 3 bases and J dropped 8; count of bases not matched to a gene: 7. The CDR3 extends over 15 amino acids. The germline V gene has CDR1 SGDLS and CDR2 YYNGEE. CDR3 bases: TGTGCCAGCAGCGCCGGTGGGACTAGCGGGAGTAAGCAGTACTTC. This gives the protein CASSAGGTSGSKQYF.

This sequence joins TRBV28 and TRBJ2-7; the D gene is possibly TRBD1 (6 bases). The germline gives CDR1 MDHEN, CDR2 SYDVKM. Trimming cost V 4 bases and J 2 bases, with 12 bases left between them. The CDR3 is 14 residues long. Here the CDR3 DNA reads TGTGCCAGCAGTTCCCGGGACAACACCTACGAGCAGTACTTC. Protein: CASSSRDNTYEQYF.

The chain carries TRBV7-2 and TRBJ2-1; no definite D call. CDR3 length equals 18 residues. The germline gives CDR1 SGHTA, CDR2 FQGNSA. V dropped 1 base and J dropped 4 bases, with 20 bases sitting between them. The CDR3 loop is CASSLGALGWQNYNEQFF. CDR3 sequence (DNA): TGTGCCAGCAGCTTAGGGGCCTTGGGCTGGCAAAATTACAATGAGCAGTTCTTC.

The chain carries TRBV5-1 and TRBJ2-5, with D unclear. The CDR3 contains 13 residues. With 2 bases removed from V and 4 bases from J, the gap between germline ends came to 9 bases. From germline, CDR1 is SGHRS and CDR2 YFSETQ. CDR3 bases: TGCGCCAGCAGCTTCCAGCGTGGAGAGACCCAGTACTTC. Its translation: CASSFQRGETQYF.

The CDR3 sequence: CASSELAGLLSGELFF. The CDR3 nucleotides are TGTGCCAGTAGTGAGCTAGCGGGGTTACTATCAGGGGAGCTGTTTTTT. This chain joins TRBV19 and TRBJ2-2, with 9 positions matching TRBD2. This CDR3 is built from 16 residues. Losses at the gene ends were 5 bases for V and 8 bases for J; bases not matched to a gene: 12. Looked up from germline, CDR1 is LNHDA and CDR2 is SQIVND (reference sequence).